This T cell receptor beta chain was recovered during a study of control samples from healthy donors and cancer patients. Using immunoSEQ multiplex PCR, the repertoire was profiled, and TCRdb retains in-frame clones only, with some absent. Among some 120,000 clones listed, roughly 90% were seen once. The TCR comes from a man younger than 35 in good health. The sequencing input was blood.

CDR3 residues: CASSLKGLDYGYTF. The CDR3, as DNA: TGTGCCAGCAGCTTGAAGGGACTTGACTATGGCTACACCTTC. The chain employs TRBV5-4 and TRBJ1-2; D possibly corresponds to TRBD1 (5 bases). Per germline, CDR1 SGHNT and CDR2 YYREEE (reference sequence). CDR3 size: 14 residues. V was pared by 1 base and J by 3 bases, with 10 bases between.